This is a list of T cell receptor beta chains from one sample in a study of identical twins. MiXCR, run by TCRdb on the 5' RACE reads, gives a single entry per CDR3 protein. Among fewer than 500,000 distinct CDR3 sequences, around an eighth were seen once, and the ten largest hold approximately 0.9%. A further study also used this sample, focusing on yellow fever vaccine responses in identical twins.

Sequencing used CD4+ T cells sorted from blood. The receptors come from a woman aged 18-35 years in good health. The CDR3 runs from the conserved cysteine through the conserved F or W. Each record gives: D gene, clone size, V gene, J gene, CDR3 DNA, CDR3 protein. D genes are given only for firm matches. Clone size is not always given. Where it is, it says once, few, many or a class for expanded clones.

TRBD2	-	TRBV7-7	TRBJ2-5	TGTGCTCCGACCTGGCTAGCGGGAGTTCCCCAAGAGACCCAGTACTTC	CAPTWLAGVPQETQYF
-	few	TRBV28	TRBJ2-1	TGTGCCAGCAGTTTGGCGGGGAATACCAATGAGCAGTTCTTC	CASSLAGNTNEQFF
-	few	TRBV10-3	TRBJ2-1	TGTGCCATCCACCGGGGACCCAACTCCCTTACGGATGAGCAGTTCTTC	CAIHRGPNSLTDEQFF
TRBD1	-	TRBV5-1	TRBJ2-2	TGCGCCAGCAGCTTGGGTACAGGGGACACCGGGGAGCTGTTTTTT	CASSLGTGDTGELFF
TRBD2	-	TRBV20-1	TRBJ2-3	TGCAAACCAGGGCGGGAGATAGATACGCAGTATTTT	CKPGREIDTQYF
TRBD2	-	TRBV7-2	TRBJ2-2	TGTGCCAGCAGCCCCAGGACTAGCGTAGGGGAGCTGTTTTTT	CASSPRTSVGELFF
-	few	TRBV5-1	TRBJ2-3	TGCGCCAGCAGCTTGGGTCATTTCACAGATACGCAGTATTTT	CASSLGHFTDTQYF
-	-	TRBV6-5	TRBJ2-1	TGTGCCAGCAGGTCCTCGAGGGGGAATGAGCAGTTCTTC	CASRSSRGNEQFF
TRBD2	few	TRBV3-1	TRBJ2-1	TGTGCCAGCAGCTTAGCGGGGGGGCGCAACAATGAGCAGTTCTTC	CASSLAGGRNNEQFF
-	few	TRBV4-2	TRBJ2-1	TGTGCCAGCAGCCAAGATCAAGGCTCCTACAATGAGCAGTTCTTC	CASSQDQGSYNEQFF
-	many	TRBV4-2	TRBJ2-5	TGTGCCAGCAGCCAAGATTCGAGGTCCGCGGGCCAGACCCAGTACTTC	CASSQDSRSAGQTQYF
TRBD1	-	TRBV5-1	TRBJ2-5	TGCGCCAGCAGCTCGGGGGACAGGGAGGGTGAGACCCAGTACTTC	CASSSGDREGETQYF
TRBD1	-	TRBV18	TRBJ2-7	TGTGCCAGCTCACGGGACAGCGCACCCTACGAGCAGTACTTC	CASSRDSAPYEQYF
-	few	TRBV7-9	TRBJ1-5	TGTGCCAGCAGCTTCGACAACCAAAATCAGCCCCAGCATTTT	CASSFDNQNQPQHF
-	few	TRBV7-9	TRBJ2-7	TGTGCCAGCAGCTTAGGGGGCTTCGACGAGCAGTACTTC	CASSLGGFDEQYF
TRBD1	few	TRBV29-1	TRBJ2-6	TGCAGCGCTACGGACAGGGCCCCTTCTGGGGCCAACGTCCTGACTTTC	CSATDRAPSGANVLTF
-	-	TRBV14	TRBJ2-2	TGTGCCAGCAGAAGACTCTTAACCACCGGGGAGCTGTTTTTT	CASRRLLTTGELFF
-	-	TRBV20-1	TRBJ2-1	TGCAGTGCTAGAGAAGGTCCGGGAGTGGGCAATGAGCAGTTCTTC	CSAREGPGVGNEQFF
-	-	TRBV18	TRBJ2-5	TGTGCCAGCTCACCACTACCAGATATCCAAGAGACCCAGTACTTC	CASSPLPDIQETQYF
-	few	TRBV5-1	TRBJ1-1	TGCGCCAGCAGCTGGGGGGCCGTAGGGAAGAACACTGAAGCTTTCTTT	CASSWGAVGKNTEAFF
TRBD2	few	TRBV5-6	TRBJ2-7	TGTGCCAGCAGCTATTATTCGGGACTAGCGGAATACGAGCAGTACTTC	CASSYYSGLAEYEQYF
-	few	TRBV5-1	TRBJ2-2	TGCGCCAGCAGCTTGGCCGAGGGGACCGGGGAGCTGTTTTTT	CASSLAEGTGELFF
TRBD2	many	TRBV4-3	TRBJ2-5	TGCGCCAGCAGCCGCTCATTACTAGCGGGAGCAGGTCAAGAGACCCAGTACTTC	CASSRSLLAGAGQETQYF
-	few	TRBV6-1	TRBJ1-4	TGTGCCAGCAGTGATCTGCCTCCCCAGGGGAATGAAAAACTGTTTTTT	CASSDLPPQGNEKLFF
-	many	TRBV5-1	TRBJ2-2	TGCGCCAGCAGTCCTCAGGGGCCCTCCACCGGGGAGCTGTTTTTT	CASSPQGPSTGELFF
-	-	TRBV3-1	TRBJ2-5	TGTGCCAGCAGCCAAGAATACCCCACTGAACAAGAGACCCAGTACTTC	CASSQEYPTEQETQYF
-	-	TRBV5-1	TRBJ2-5	TGCGCCAGCAGCGCCGGACAGCAAGAGACCCAGTACTTC	CASSAGQQETQYF
TRBD2	many	TRBV5-1	TRBJ2-1	TGCGCCAGCAGCATGAGCGGCGGGGGATACAATGAGCAGTTCTTC	CASSMSGGGYNEQFF
TRBD2	few	TRBV10-3	TRBJ2-5	TGTGCCATCAGTGAGGCGGGAGGGCGTAAAGAGACCCAGTACTTC	CAISEAGGRKETQYF
-	-	TRBV18	TRBJ1-1	TGTGCCAGCTCACCGCTCATGGTGGGGAACACTGAAGCTTTCTTT	CASSPLMVGNTEAFF
TRBD1	few	TRBV29-1	TRBJ1-4	TGCAGCGTTTCCCTCAGGACAGGTGGTTCAACTAATGAAAAACTGTTTTTT	CSVSLRTGGSTNEKLFF
TRBD1	-	TRBV20-1	TRBJ2-7	TGCAGTGCTAGTCCAACACAGGGGTACGAGCAGTACTTC	CSASPTQGYEQYF
TRBD1	many	TRBV29-1	TRBJ2-7	TGCAGCGTTCCACGACAGGGAACCTACGAGCAGTACTTC	CSVPRQGTYEQYF
-	few	TRBV18	TRBJ2-5	TGTGCCAGCTCACCCGTGACCCCCGGCGTGGAGACCCAGTACTTC	CASSPVTPGVETQYF
TRBD2	few	TRBV20-1	TRBJ2-7	TGCAGTGCTAGTCGATCTAGCGGGAGGGCCTACGAGCAGTACTTC	CSASRSSGRAYEQYF
-	-	TRBV9	TRBJ2-2	TGTGCCAGCAGCGCGCTGATCGGGGAGCTGTTTTTT	CASSALIGELFF
TRBD2	-	TRBV9	TRBJ2-5	TGTGCCAGCAGCGCGGGAGGAGCTTTCCAAGAGACCCAGTACTTC	CASSAGGAFQETQYF
TRBD1	-	TRBV5-1	TRBJ2-7	TGCGCCAGCAGCGCGGGACAGGCCTTCTACGAGCAGTACTTC	CASSAGQAFYEQYF
-	-	TRBV7-2	TRBJ1-6	TGTGCCAGCAGCCCCGGGTCTTGGGCTAATTCACCCCTCCACTTT	CASSPGSWANSPLHF
-	-	TRBV5-1	TRBJ2-7	TGCGCCAGCAGCTTGGGAGGGAGTCAGGCCTACGAGCAGTACTTC	CASSLGGSQAYEQYF
-	-	TRBV25-1	TRBJ2-2	TGTGCCAGCAGTGACAGGGCCTTAACCGGGGAGCTGTTTTTT	CASSDRALTGELFF
-	few	TRBV5-1	TRBJ2-7	TGCGCCAGCAGCTATAGGCAGGACGGGAGCTCCTACGAGCAGTACTTC	CASSYRQDGSSYEQYF
TRBD1	-	TRBV2	TRBJ2-2	TGTGCCAGCAGTGTGGTGGGACAGACAACCGGGGAGCTGTTTTTT	CASSVVGQTTGELFF
-	-	TRBV12-3/TRBV12-4	TRBJ2-7	TGTGCCAGCAGCTTGGCCCTGGGGGGCGCCACCTACGAGCAGTACTTC	CASSLALGGATYEQYF
-	-	TRBV6-1	TRBJ2-1	TGTGCCAGCAGAACCTGGGAGGACAATGAGCAGTTCTTC	CASRTWEDNEQFF
-	-	TRBV12-5	TRBJ1-1	TGTGCTAGTGCCGACGACATTCCGGGGGCTGAAGCTTTCTTT	CASADDIPGAEAFF
TRBD2	few	TRBV5-1	TRBJ2-1	TGCGCCAGCAGCTTGGTTACGGGACTAAGCAATGAGCAGTTCTTC	CASSLVTGLSNEQFF
TRBD2	-	TRBV20-1	TRBJ2-3	TGCAGTGCACGGGGACTAGCGGGCGCAGATACGCAGTATTTT	CSARGLAGADTQYF
-	many	TRBV7-2	TRBJ2-7	TGTGCCAGCAGCCTACTGCCGACTGACTCCTACGAGCAGTACTTC	CASSLLPTDSYEQYF